The text below deals with one T cell receptor beta chain. TCRdb's table, derived via immunoSEQ multiplex PCR, lists solely in-frame clones and lacks some. This sample has 85,000 to 90,000 clones, with 89% found just once. The data stem from a study of T cell responses to AZD1222 COVID-19 vaccine. The CDR3 runs to 17 residues. Germline assignment: CDR1 SNHLY and CDR2 FYNNEI. Trimming removed 6 bases at V and 3 bases at J, with 21 bases between. Source: peripheral blood, taken on day 0 of AZD1222 vaccination. The V and J genes are TRBV2 and TRBJ1-5, with D perhaps TRBD1 (6 bases). This receptor was identified in an adult in good health. In nucleotides, the CDR3 is TGTGCCAGCAGGGCCCACGGGTCGGGGGCCCCCAATCAGCCCCAGCATTTT. This sequence encodes CASRAHGSGAPNQPQHF. Full variable domain (rest looked up from reference TRBV2 and TRBJ1-5): EPEVTQTPSHQVTQMGQEVILRCVPISNHLYFYWYRQILGQKVEFLVSFYNNEISEKSEIFDDQFSVERPDGSNFTLKIRSTKLEDSAMYFCASRAHGSGAPNQPQHFGDGTRLSIL.